This TCR beta chain was retrieved from a study of T-cell reconstitution after alpha-beta-depleted transplantation in children. This clonotype has a count of ten or more. Its antigen is unknown. Unique molecular identifiers were incorporated during preparation of the TCRbeta library. TCRdb called the PCR reads again in MiXCR, with one record for every CDR3 protein. The top ten hold less than 3.5% of the sample, which has a few hundred thousand distinct CDR3 sequences, around 25% seen once. Overall study results and limits: Where alpha-beta T cells came from about two months after transplant was reportedly several hundred expanded graft clones.

The CDR3 is made up of 13 amino acids. CDR1 is SQVTM, CDR2 ANQGSEA, per germline. Trimming took off 1 base at V and 8 bases at J, with 12 bases between the two ends. This sequence was found in a girl aged 2-10 years with Fanconi anemia, due to receive a stem cell transplant. The chain couples TRBV29-1 to TRBJ2-1, with D tentatively TRBD2 (6 bases). Source: PBMCs, taken before TCRalphabeta/CD19-depleted stem cell transplant. The CDR3 sequence: CSVEGTIDDEQFF. The CDR3 DNA reads as TGCAGCGTTGAAGGGACTATCGACGATGAGCAGTTCTTC.